This passage covers 12 T cell receptor beta chains from one sample sequenced in a study of somatic mutations in cytotoxic T cells in rheumatoid arthritis. Libraries were prepared by immunoSEQ multiplex PCR; TCRdb keeps only in-frame clonotypes and omits some of them. Of 23,000 or so clones listed, approximately 78% were seen once; the top ten hold around 3.8%. What was sequenced was CD8+ T cells sorted from blood. Every receptor here comes from an adult with rheumatoid arthritis.

This rearrangement joins TRBV6-4 to TRBJ1-6; the D is unclear. This CDR3 is 16 amino acids long. The germline V and J ends were trimmed by 4 bases and 10 bases, with 20 bases remaining between them. CDR1 MRHNA and CDR2 SNTAGT come from the germline V gene. CDR3 amino acids: CASSVASTLFGSPLHF. The CDR3 DNA reads as TGTGCCAGCAGTGTGGCAAGTACTCTCTTTGGGTCACCCCTCCACTTT.

The rearrangement uses TRBV6-1 and TRBJ2-1, with 10 bases aligning to TRBD1. The CDR3 runs 13 residues. V lost 10 bases, J lost 9 bases, and 9 bases stayed unmatched. Germline V gives CDR1 MNHNS, CDR2 SASEGT. CDR3 nucleotide sequence: TGTGCCATCGGGACAGGGGAGGATAGTGAGCAGTTCTTC. Amino acid sequence: CAIGTGEDSEQFF.

The V and J genes are TRBV4-3 and TRBJ2-3; 8 positions agree with TRBD2. The germline V gene encodes CDR1 LGHNA and CDR2 YSLEER. After removal of 0 bases from V and 6 bases from J, the junction contained 5 bases not matched to a gene. The CDR3 is 15 residues long. CDR3 region: CASSQDGRGDDTQYF. The CDR3 DNA reads TGCGCCAGCAGCCAAGATGGGCGGGGGGATGATACGCAGTATTTT.

The genes are TRBV11-2 and TRBJ2-7; D possibly matches TRBD1 or TRBD2 (5 bases each). This CDR3 region has 13 residues. The V and J ends lost 8 bases and 3 bases respectively, with 14 bases between them. From germline, CDR1 is SGHAT and CDR2 FQNNGV. CDR3 coding DNA: TGTGCCAGCCTCTTTGGGGACGGCTACGAGCAGTACTTC. This sequence encodes CASLFGDGYEQYF.

The V call is TRBV4-2, the J call TRBJ2-3, with D possibly matching TRBD2 (6 bases). CDR3 length equals 14 residues. Germline V CDR1 and CDR2: LGHNA, YNFKEQ. Trimming took off 1 base at V and 5 bases at J, with 10 bases between the two ends. As DNA, the CDR3 is TGTGCCAGCAGCCAAGCCCTGGGGGGAGATACGCAGTATTTT. It encodes CASSQALGGDTQYF.

The rearrangement links TRBV29-1 to TRBJ2-2; D possibly corresponds to TRBD2 (6 bases). Looked up from germline, CDR1 is SQVTM and CDR2 is ANQGSEA. This CDR3 has 16 residues. Deletions cut 1 base from V and 2 bases from J, with 14 bases between. The CDR3 nucleotides read TGCAGCGTTGAAGGTTGGAGGGGCATTAACACCGGGGAGCTGTTTTTT. Amino acids: CSVEGWRGINTGELFF.

The chain couples TRBV6-5 to TRBJ1-5; D uncertain. Germline V gives CDR1 MNHEY, CDR2 SVGAGI. V dropped 9 bases and J dropped 0 bases, with 9 bases sitting between them. The CDR3 is 13 amino acids. The CDR3 DNA sequence: TGTGCCAGTGGTCCCTATAGCAATCAGCCCCAGCATTTT. Its translation: CASGPYSNQPQHF.

This clone has a single count. This chain uses TRBV7-6 with TRBJ1-5; D is unresolved. In germline, CDR1 is SGHVS, CDR2 FNYEAQ. The CDR3 has 13 residues. The V and J ends lost 1 base and 6 bases respectively, with 7 bases between them. CDR3 protein: CASSLGGIQPQHF. In nucleotides, the CDR3 is TGTGCCAGCAGCTTAGGAGGCATTCAGCCCCAGCATTTT.

This chain joins TRBV12-5 and TRBJ2-5; D gene unclear. CDR3 length equals 14 residues. The germline CDR1 and CDR2 sequences are LGHNT and FRNRAP. V dropped 6 bases and J dropped 4 bases, with 15 bases sitting between them. In nucleotides, the CDR3 is TGTGCTAGTGGCTTCCCCGGATCCGCAGAGACCCAGTACTTC. Its protein is CASGFPGSAETQYF.

The rearrangement links TRBV14 to TRBJ1-2; possible D gene TRBD1, 6 bases. This CDR3 is built from 15 residues. In germline, CDR1 is SGHDN, CDR2 FVKESK. The ends were cut back, 4 bases at V and 7 bases at J, with 19 bases in the middle. CDR3 in amino acids: CASSPLGGRIGGYTF. The DNA of the CDR3 is TGTGCCAGCAGCCCCCTGGGGGGCAGGATAGGTGGCTACACCTTC.

This rearrangement joins TRBV5-1 to TRBJ2-5; 9 nucleotides agree with TRBD2. Germline CDR1 and CDR2: SGHRS and YFSETQ. With V trimmed by 3 bases and J by 2 bases, 11 bases remained unmatched. The CDR3 runs 17 residues. The CDR3 nucleotides read TGCGCCAGCAGCTATCGATCCCCGGGACTAGCACAAGAGACCCAGTACTTC. Translating it yields CASSYRSPGLAQETQYF.

V gene TRBV5-5 combines with J gene TRBJ2-7; a possible D gene is TRBD2 (6 bases). V was trimmed by 1 base and J by 3 bases, leaving 17 bases between them. CDR1 and CDR2 (germline): SGHKS, YYEKEE (reference sequence). This CDR3 region has 16 residues. Here the CDR3 reads CASSLLAFGGHYEQYF. Written as DNA, the CDR3 is TGTGCCAGCAGCTTGTTAGCTTTTGGAGGGCACTACGAGCAGTACTTC.